These 31 T cell receptor beta chains were all obtained from the same sample, sequenced in a study of cytomegalovirus exposure and HLA in healthy donors. Assay: immunoSEQ multiplex PCR; the TCRdb copy retains only in-frame clones and omits some. Among about 130,000 clones, more than 80% were seen once, and the ten largest hold less than 7%. The sequenced sample consisted of PBMCs. The origin of the receptors is a woman in her twenties or thirties in good health and CMV-seropositive.

This clone was seen only once. The chain combines TRBV2 with TRBJ1-5, with 8 nucleotides matching TRBD1. Germline CDR1 reads SNHLY; CDR2 reads FYNNEI. The CDR3 runs 15 residues. Losses at the gene ends were 5 bases for V and 5 bases for J; bases not matched to a gene: 8. The DNA of the CDR3 is TGTGCCAGCAGTATTGGGACAGGCGGGGATCAGCCCCAGCATTTT. Translating gives CASSIGTGGDQPQHF.

The chain joins TRBV5-1 to TRBJ1-4; the match to TRBD1 covers 10 bases. The germline V gene has CDR1 SGHRS and CDR2 YFSETQ. The CDR3 runs 16 residues. With 0 bases clipped from V and 6 bases from J, the junction kept 5 bases outside the gene matches. The CDR3 sequence: CASSLAGGQGHEKLFF. The CDR3 DNA reads TGCGCCAGCAGCTTGGCCGGGGGACAGGGGCATGAAAAACTGTTTTTT.

The chain has TRBV10-3 and TRBJ2-5, with TRBD2 identical over 13 bases. With 10 bases clipped from V and 3 bases from J, the junction kept 5 bases outside the gene matches. Germline V CDR1 and CDR2: ENHRY, SYGVKD. There are 14 residues in the CDR3. The CDR3 loop reads CATRLAGGEETQYF. The CDR3 DNA is TGTGCCACCCGACTAGCGGGGGGCGAAGAGACCCAGTACTTC.

This clone occurred once. The chain carries TRBV6-1 and TRBJ1-6; perhaps TRBD1 as D (5 bases). The CDR3 is 14 amino acids. The germline V and J ends were trimmed by 2 bases and 9 bases, with 11 bases remaining between them. Germline V gene lookup returns CDR1 MNHNS and CDR2 SASEGT. The CDR3 spells CASSEQGWGSPLHF. Written as DNA, the CDR3 is TGTGCCAGCAGTGAACAGGGTTGGGGTTCACCCCTCCACTTT.

This clone was found once. The CDR3 DNA is TGTGCCAGCAGTTACTCGGTTAGACGGAGCACCGGGGAGCTGTTTTTT. Protein: CASSYSVRRSTGELFF. The rearrangement links TRBV6-5 to TRBJ2-2, with D unresolved. Trimming took off 0 bases at V and 4 bases at J, with 12 bases between the two ends. The CDR3 sequence is 16 residues long. The germline V gene encodes CDR1 MNHEY and CDR2 SVGAGI.

V gene TRBV5-1 combines with J gene TRBJ2-1; D perhaps matches TRBD2 (6 bases). The CDR3 length is 18 residues. Trimming cost V 0 bases and J 0 bases, with 16 bases left between them. The germline gives CDR1 SGHRS, CDR2 YFSETQ. The CDR3 loop is CASSLALSLAPSYNEQFF. CDR3 nucleotide sequence: TGCGCCAGCAGCTTGGCCCTATCCCTAGCGCCCTCCTACAATGAGCAGTTCTTC. Filled out from reference TRBV5-1 and TRBJ2-1, the complete variable domain reads KAGVTQTPRYLIKTRGQQVTLSCSPISGHRSVSWYQQTPGQGLQFLFEYFSETQRNKGNFPGRFSGRQFSNSRSEMNVSTLELGDSALYLCASSLALSLAPSYNEQFFGPGTRLTVL.

The chain is built from TRBV9 and TRBJ1-3, with a possible D match to TRBD1 (5 bases). The germline V gene encodes CDR1 SGDLS and CDR2 YYNGEE. Trimming removed 3 bases from V and 2 bases from J, with 12 bases in between. The CDR3 has 15 amino acids. The CDR3 region is CASSAAGGAGNTIYF. CDR3 DNA sequence: TGTGCCAGCAGCGCCGCTGGAGGGGCTGGAAACACCATATATTTT. The full variable domain, rest sourced from reference TRBV9 and TRBJ1-3, is DSGVTQTPKHLITATGQRVTLRCSPRSGDLSVYWYQQSLDQGLQFLIQYYNGEERAKGNILERFSAQQFPDLHSELNLSSLELGDSALYFCASSAAGGAGNTIYFGEGSWLTVV.

The J gene is TRBJ2-5, the V gene TRBV1; the table's D call, TRBD2, was not checked against the DNA. TRBV1 constitutes a pseudogene. The CDR3 runs 14 residues. The CDR3 loop is CTSSRGTTVETQYF. The CDR3 DNA sequence: TGCACCAGCAGCCGAGGAACGACGGTGGAGACCCAGTACTTC.

The CDR3 DNA follows: TGTGCCAGCAGTTTATGGCAAACGGACATTCAGTACTTC. Translating gives CASSLWQTDIQYF. The chain combines TRBV28 with TRBJ2-4; D not resolved. The V and J ends lost 0 bases and 8 bases respectively, with 8 bases between them. Per the germline V gene, CDR1 is MDHEN and CDR2 is SYDVKM. There are 13 residues in the CDR3.

The chain carries TRBV5-1 and TRBJ2-3; 7 bases line up with TRBD2. The CDR3 is made up of 16 amino acids. The V gene end was trimmed by 1 base and the J gene end by 2 bases; junction bases not matched to a gene: 7. CDR1 is SGHRS, CDR2 YFSETQ, per germline. The CDR3 DNA follows: TGCGCCAGCAGCTTGCCCAGCGGGGCTCTCACAGATACGCAGTATTTT. It is translated as CASSLPSGALTDTQYF.

This clone was counted a single time. The J gene is TRBJ1-1, the V gene TRBV10-3; possible D gene TRBD1, 6 bases. Germline V gives CDR1 ENHRY, CDR2 SYGVKD. Deletions cut 6 bases from V and 1 base from J, with 9 bases between. This CDR3 region has 13 residues. CDR3 protein: CAIRGTPNTEAFF. CDR3 DNA: TGTGCCATCAGGGGGACACCGAACACTGAAGCTTTCTTT.

The chain couples TRBV28 to TRBJ2-7; no definite D call. The CDR3 runs 15 residues. Germline-derived CDR1 and CDR2 are MDHEN and SYDVKM. Trimming stripped 3 bases from V and 0 bases from J, with 12 bases between. The CDR3 here is CASSFSRFRSYEQYF. The CDR3 region has the DNA TGTGCCAGCAGTTTTAGTCGGTTTCGCTCCTACGAGCAGTACTTC.

This chain links TRBV5-6 with TRBJ2-5, with TRBD1 as a possible D gene (7 bases). V was cut by 3 bases and J by 9 bases, with 15 bases left in between. This CDR3 comprises 13 residues. Germline assignment: CDR1 SGHDT and CDR2 YYEEEE. In nucleotides, the CDR3 is TGTGCCAGCAGCTCGACGACCAGGGGGGCCCAGTACTTC. This codes for CASSSTTRGAQYF.

V and J are TRBV2 and TRBJ2-1; the match to TRBD2 covers 8 bases. The CDR3 has 17 amino acids. Per the germline V gene, CDR1 is SNHLY and CDR2 is FYNNEI. J was trimmed by 0 bases and V by 7 bases; bases with no gene match: 11. For the CDR3, the DNA is TGTGCCAGCAAGATTCTAGCGGGCCCGAGCTCCTACAATGAGCAGTTCTTC. Translated, it gives CASKILAGPSSYNEQFF.

This chain uses TRBV27 with TRBJ2-5; 7 nucleotides agree with TRBD1. The ends lost 0 bases at V and 5 bases at J; junction bases unmatched: 3. The germline V gene has CDR1 MNHEY and CDR2 SMNVEV (reference sequence). The CDR3 length is 14 residues. CDR3 in DNA: TGTGCCAGCAGTTTATCGACAGGGTTGGAGACCCAGTACTTC. Protein product: CASSLSTGLETQYF.

The chain joins TRBV11-3 to TRBJ2-3; the match to TRBD2 covers 16 bases. The CDR3 covers 19 residues. CDR1 SGHNT and CDR2 YENEEA come from the germline V gene. The trim removed 5 bases at V and 5 bases at J, leaving 13 bases unmatched. The DNA for the CDR3 is TGTGCCAGCAGCCCAGGGACTAGCGGGGGGGCCCTGCTGGGAGATACGCAGTATTTT. Encoded protein: CASSPGTSGGALLGDTQYF.

The V call is TRBV11-2, the J call TRBJ1-2; weak D call: TRBD1 (6 bases). The V end lost 7 bases, the J end lost 3 bases, and 15 bases lay between the germline ends. The CDR3 is made up of 14 amino acids. Germline-derived CDR1 and CDR2 are SGHAT and FQNNGV. CDR3 DNA sequence: TGTGCCAGCACCAGGGGATGGGGAGACTATGGCTACACCTTC. Translating it yields CASTRGWGDYGYTF. The entire variable domain, with the rest obtained from reference TRBV11-2 and TRBJ1-2, is as follows: EAGVAQSPRYKIIEKRQSVAFWCNPISGHATLYWYQQILGQGPKLLIQFQNNGVVDDSQLPKDRFSAERLKGVDSTLKIQPAKLEDSAVYLCASTRGWGDYGYTFGSGTRLTVV.

The rearrangement joins TRBV5-1 to TRBJ2-7; D possibly corresponds to TRBD2 (5 bases). V shed 0 bases and J shed 3 bases, with 10 bases lying between them. The CDR3 length is 14 residues. CDR1 and CDR2 from the germline V gene are SGHRS and YFSETQ. The CDR3 nucleotides are TGCGCCAGCAGCTTGGTAGAGGGCTACTACGAGCAGTACTTC. Translated: CASSLVEGYYEQYF.

This chain uses TRBV9 with TRBJ2-2; 15 nucleotides match TRBD2. With V trimmed by 2 bases and J by 5 bases, 1 base remained unmatched. The CDR3 loop spans 16 amino acids. Germline V CDR1 and CDR2: SGDLS, YYNGEE. The CDR3 DNA reads as TGTGCCAGCAGCGTCGGGACTAGCGGGAGGACCGGGGAGCTGTTTTTT. This codes for CASSVGTSGRTGELFF.

The chain employs TRBV10-3 and TRBJ1-3, with D unresolved. The germline V gene encodes CDR1 ENHRY and CDR2 SYGVKD. Trimming took off 3 bases at V and 0 bases at J, with 12 bases between the two ends. The CDR3 loop spans 16 amino acids. The CDR3 reads CAISDGEGSSGNTIYF. The CDR3 DNA follows: TGTGCCATCAGTGATGGGGAGGGATCCTCTGGAAACACCATATATTTT.

The V call is TRBV13, the J call TRBJ2-7, with 8 bases identical to TRBD1. There are 13 residues in the CDR3. CDR1 and CDR2 from the germline V gene are PRHDT and FYEKMQ (reference sequence). V was pared by 6 bases and J by 3 bases, with 4 bases of the junction left unmatched. CDR3 nucleotide sequence: TGTGCCAGCAGGCAAGGACAGGGCTACGAGCAGTACTTC. Protein product: CASRQGQGYEQYF.

The rearrangement links TRBV19 to TRBJ2-7; 7 positions agree with TRBD1. J was trimmed by 5 bases and V by 11 bases; bases with no gene match: 12. Germline CDR1 reads LNHDA; CDR2 reads SQIVND (reference sequence). The CDR3 is 13 amino acids. CDR3 bases: TGTGCCGGCCGACAGGGTTACGTCGACGAGCAGTACTTC. This gives the protein CAGRQGYVDEQYF.

This clone was counted only a few times. The rearrangement uses TRBV6-1 and TRBJ1-2; D unresolved. The V end was cut by 0 bases, the J end by 12 bases, with 8 bases between. The CDR3 runs to 11 residues. Germline loops: CDR1 MNHNS, CDR2 SASEGT. CDR3 DNA sequence: TGTGCCAGCAGTGAAGCGCTTCTAAACACCTTC. Translating gives CASSEALLNTF.

The J gene is TRBJ2-5, the V gene TRBV7-8; a possible D gene is TRBD2 (5 bases). With 7 bases removed from V and 2 bases from J, the gap between germline ends came to 17 bases. This CDR3 has 15 amino acids. CDR1 is SGHVS, CDR2 FQNEAQ, per germline. The DNA of the CDR3 is TGTGCCAGCATCCGGGGTCGGCAGCCTCAAGAGACCCAGTACTTC. Protein: CASIRGRQPQETQYF.

The rearrangement links TRBV2 to TRBJ2-3; 11 positions agree with TRBD2. The ends lost 5 bases at V and 3 bases at J; junction bases unmatched: 4. CDR3 length: 15 residues. Germline assignment: CDR1 SNHLY and CDR2 FYNNEI. The DNA for the CDR3 is TGTGCCAGCAGTTCTAGCGGGAGGAGGACAGATACGCAGTATTTT. It codes for CASSSSGRRTDTQYF.

The rearrangement links TRBV28 to TRBJ2-1, with TRBD2 identical over 11 bases. Per germline, CDR1 MDHEN and CDR2 SYDVKM. V was clipped by 5 bases and J by 1 base; unmatched bases: 10. The length of the CDR3 is 18 residues. CDR3 DNA: TGTGCCAGCAGTCCCTTGAGTCTAGCGGGAGGTTCCTACAATGAGCAGTTCTTC. Protein sequence: CASSPLSLAGGSYNEQFF. The entire variable domain, with the rest obtained from reference TRBV28 and TRBJ2-1, is as follows: DVKVTQSSRYLVKRTGEKVFLECVQDMDHENMFWYRQDPGLGLRLIYFSYDVKMKEKGDIPEGYSVSREKKERFSLILESASTNQTSMYLCASSPLSLAGGSYNEQFFGPGTRLTVL.

The V and J genes are TRBV5-1 and TRBJ2-2; 7 bases fit TRBD2. This CDR3 comprises 17 residues. CDR1 and CDR2 (germline): SGHRS, YFSETQ. V shed 1 base and J 3 bases; nucleotides not matched to a gene: 9. CDR3 sequence reads: CASSLTQTAGDTGELFF. DNA of the CDR3: TGCGCCAGCAGCTTGACTCAGACGGCGGGGGACACCGGGGAGCTGTTTTTT.

This clone has only one observation. The chain couples TRBV7-9 to TRBJ1-1; TRBD1 matches 9 bases. CDR3 length: 17 residues. Germline CDR1 reads SEHNR; CDR2 reads FQNEAQ (reference sequence). V shed 6 bases and J 1 base; nucleotides not matched to a gene: 12. The CDR3 nucleotides are TGTGCCAGCAGTTATATAAGGGACAGGGAGGGGAACACTGAAGCTTTCTTT. Encoded protein: CASSYIRDREGNTEAFF.

J is TRBJ2-7 and V is TRBV10-2; no clear D gene. The CDR3 is made up of 13 amino acids. Germline-derived CDR1 and CDR2 are WSHSY and SAAADI. The V end was cut by 0 bases, the J end by 7 bases, with 10 bases between. The CDR3 reads CASSESIVREQYF. The CDR3, as DNA: TGCGCCAGCAGTGAGTCGATAGTAAGAGAGCAGTACTTC.

J is TRBJ2-7 and V is TRBV11-2; 11 bases map to TRBD2. The ends lost 5 bases at V and 5 bases at J; junction bases unmatched: 11. Germline CDR1 and CDR2: SGHAT and FQNNGV. The CDR3 spans 16 residues. In DNA form, the CDR3 reads TGTGCCAGCAGCCTCCTTAGCGGGAGGGCCTCTCACGAGCAGTACTTC. Translating it yields CASSLLSGRASHEQYF.

This rearrangement joins TRBV6-5 to TRBJ1-2; TRBD1 aligns across 9 bases. The CDR3 has 14 residues. Germline V gene data show CDR1 as MNHEY and CDR2 as SVGAGI. Losses at the gene ends were 5 bases for V and 2 bases for J; bases not matched to a gene: 3. CDR3 protein: CASSGGQGNYGYTF. The DNA for the CDR3 is TGTGCCAGCAGTGGGGGACAGGGCAACTATGGCTACACCTTC.